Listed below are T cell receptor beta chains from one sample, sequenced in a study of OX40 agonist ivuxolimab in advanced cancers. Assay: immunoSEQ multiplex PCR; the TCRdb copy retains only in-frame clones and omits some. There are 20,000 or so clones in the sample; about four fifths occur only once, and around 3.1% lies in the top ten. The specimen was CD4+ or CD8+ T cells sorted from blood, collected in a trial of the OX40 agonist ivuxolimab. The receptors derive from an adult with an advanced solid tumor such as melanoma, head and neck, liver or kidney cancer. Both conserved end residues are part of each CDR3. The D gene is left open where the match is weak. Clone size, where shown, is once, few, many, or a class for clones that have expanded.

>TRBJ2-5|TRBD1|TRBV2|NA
CASSYFQGVQETQYF
TGTGCCAGCAGTTATTTTCAGGGGGTCCAAGAGACCCAGTACTTC
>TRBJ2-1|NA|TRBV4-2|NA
CASSPGLRGRVGNEQFF
TGTGCCAGCAGCCCCGGACTCCGGGGTCGTGTTGGCAATGAGCAGTTCTTC
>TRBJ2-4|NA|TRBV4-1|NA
CASSQANLGGGDIQYF
TGCGCCAGCAGCCAAGCGAATCTAGGGGGGGGAGACATTCAGTACTTC
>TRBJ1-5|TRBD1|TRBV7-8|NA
CASSSRQGHQPQHF
TGTGCCAGCAGCTCCCGACAGGGGCATCAGCCCCAGCATTTT
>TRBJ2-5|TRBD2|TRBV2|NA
CASSETGGPGETQYF
TGTGCCAGCAGTGAAACGGGAGGGCCTGGGGAGACCCAGTACTTC
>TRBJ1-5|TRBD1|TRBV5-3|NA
CARSCLDREEDNQPQHF
TGTGCCAGAAGCTGTTTGGACAGGGAAGAGGACAATCAGCCCCAGCATTTT
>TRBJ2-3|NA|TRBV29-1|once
CSALSTDTQYF
TGCAGCGCCCTCAGCACAGATACGCAGTATTTT
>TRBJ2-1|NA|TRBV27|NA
CASNRGIQLNEQFF
TGTGCCAGCAACCGAGGTATACAGCTTAATGAGCAGTTCTTC
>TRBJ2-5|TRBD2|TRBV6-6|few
CASSSYSGGETQYF
TGTGCCAGCAGTTCGTATTCGGGGGGAGAGACCCAGTACTTC
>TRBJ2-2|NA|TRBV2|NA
CASSAVGAANTGELFF
TGTGCCAGCAGTGCGGTGGGGGCAGCGAACACCGGGGAGCTGTTTTTT
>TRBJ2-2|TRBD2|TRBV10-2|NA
CASSDPRGAAGGPGELFF
TGCGCCAGCAGTGATCCGCGGGGAGCAGCGGGAGGGCCCGGGGAGCTGTTTTTT
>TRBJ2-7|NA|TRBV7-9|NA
CASSFEADYEQYF
TGTGCCAGCAGCTTTGAGGCGGACTACGAGCAGTACTTC
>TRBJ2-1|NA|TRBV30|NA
CAWSVPPRGEQFF
TGTGCCTGGAGTGTACCTCCCAGGGGTGAGCAGTTCTTC
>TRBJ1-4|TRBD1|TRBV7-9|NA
CASSRWNLRGGDEKLFF
TGTGCCAGCAGTCGCTGGAACCTCAGGGGGGGGGATGAAAAACTGTTTTTT
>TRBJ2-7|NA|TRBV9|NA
CASSPYSTAYNEQYF
TGTGCCAGCAGCCCCTACTCCACCGCCTATAACGAGCAGTACTTC
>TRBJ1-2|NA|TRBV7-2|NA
CASSLQANYGYTF
TGTGCCAGCAGCTTACAGGCTAACTATGGCTACACCTTC
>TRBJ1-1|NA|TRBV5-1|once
CASSPRETSTEAFF
TGCGCCAGCAGCCCGCGGGAGACCTCTACTGAAGCTTTCTTT
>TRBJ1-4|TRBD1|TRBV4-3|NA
CASSLDRGLNEKLFF
TGCGCCAGCAGCCTCGACAGGGGGCTTAATGAAAAACTGTTTTTT
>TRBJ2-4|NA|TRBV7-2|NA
CASSANQGGRYF
TGTGCCAGCAGCGCAAATCAAGGTGGGCGGTACTTC
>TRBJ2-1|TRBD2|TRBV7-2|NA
CASSFGTNNEQFF
TGTGCCAGCAGCTTCGGGACTAACAATGAGCAGTTCTTC
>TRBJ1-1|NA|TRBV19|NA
CASSLDSRNTEAFF
TGTGCCAGTAGTTTGGACAGCCGGAACACTGAAGCTTTCTTT
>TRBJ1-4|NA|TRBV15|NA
CATSRGDSATNEKLFF
TGTGCCACCAGCAGGGGTGACAGTGCAACTAATGAAAAACTGTTTTTT
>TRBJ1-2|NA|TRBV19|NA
CASSIAGINGYTF
TGTGCCAGTAGTATAGCAGGGATAAATGGCTACACCTTC
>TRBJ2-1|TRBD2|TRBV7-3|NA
CASSLKAGGVNNEQFF
TGTGCCAGCAGCTTAAAGGCGGGAGGGGTAAACAATGAGCAGTTCTTC
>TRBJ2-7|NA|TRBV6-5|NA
CASTRGYSYEQYF
TGTGCCAGCACCAGGGGCTATTCCTACGAGCAGTACTTC
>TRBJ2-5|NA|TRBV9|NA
CASSEAGWYQETQYF
TGTGCCAGCAGCGAGGCAGGGTGGTACCAAGAGACCCAGTACTTC
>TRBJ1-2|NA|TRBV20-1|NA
CSASTSGGYTF
TGCAGTGCCAGTACCTCCGGGGGCTACACCTTC
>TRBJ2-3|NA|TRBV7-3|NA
CASSLNSGGTDTQYF
TGTGCCAGCAGCTTAAATAGCGGAGGCACAGATACGCAGTATTTT
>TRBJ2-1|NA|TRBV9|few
CASSVELGTHNEQFF
TGTGCCAGCAGCGTAGAATTGGGGACACACAATGAGCAGTTCTTC
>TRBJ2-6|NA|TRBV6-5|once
CASSFSTGTGANVLTF
TGTGCCAGCAGTTTTTCGACCGGGACTGGGGCCAACGTCCTGACTTTC
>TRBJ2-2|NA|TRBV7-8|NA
CASSLRGFSTGELFF
TGTGCCAGCAGCTTAAGGGGCTTTTCCACCGGGGAGCTGTTTTTT
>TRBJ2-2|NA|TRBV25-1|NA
CASSAQDITGELFF
TGTGCCAGCAGTGCACAGGATATCACCGGGGAGCTGTTTTTT
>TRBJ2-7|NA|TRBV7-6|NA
CASSLRWPGSEQYF
TGTGCCAGCAGCTTAAGGTGGCCAGGGAGCGAGCAGTACTTC
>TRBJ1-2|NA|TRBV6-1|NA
CASTGDISYGYTF
TGTGCCAGCACAGGGGATATCTCGTATGGCTACACCTTC
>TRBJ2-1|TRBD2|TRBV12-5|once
CASGLAPVAGASYNEQFF
TGTGCTAGTGGTTTGGCACCTGTAGCGGGGGCCTCCTACAATGAGCAGTTCTTC
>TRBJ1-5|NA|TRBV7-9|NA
CASSLQGGNQPQHF
TGTGCCAGCAGCTTACAGGGCGGCAATCAGCCCCAGCATTTT
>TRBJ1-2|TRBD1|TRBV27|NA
CASSRLNDRGYGYTF
TGTGCCAGCAGTCGCCTAAACGACAGGGGCTATGGCTACACCTTC
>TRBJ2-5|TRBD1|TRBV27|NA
CASRIPGTGGETQYF
TGTGCCAGCAGGATCCCCGGGACAGGGGGAGAGACCCAGTACTTC
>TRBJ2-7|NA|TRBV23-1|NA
CASSPSGYEQYF
TGCGCCAGCAGTCCATCAGGCTACGAGCAGTACTTC
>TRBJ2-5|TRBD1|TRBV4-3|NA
CASSRGTGQETQYF
TGCGCCAGCAGCCGCGGGACAGGGCAAGAGACCCAGTACTTC